The rows below give T cell receptor beta chains drawn from one sample of a study of identical twins. From the 5' RACE reads, TCRdb called clonotypes with MiXCR, one entry per CDR3 protein. The sample gives about 250,000 distinct CDR3 sequences, around an eighth of which show up once; 8.5% to 10% is in the top ten. Sample: memory (CD45RO+) T cells sorted from blood. The origin of the receptors is a woman aged 18-29 years in good health. Both conserved end residues are part of each CDR3. Each record gives: V gene, J gene, D gene, clone size, CDR3 protein, CDR3 DNA. A D gene is named only where the DNA matches it firmly. Size values are once, few and many counts, or a class for expanded clones, and some rows have none.

TRBV9	TRBJ1-5	NA	NA	CASSVDAGNQPQHF	TGTGCCAGCAGCGTAGATGCCGGGAACCAGCCCCAGCATTTT
TRBV3-1	TRBJ1-6	NA	many	CASSQRDSPLHF	TGTGCCAGCAGCCAGAGGGATTCACCCCTCCACTTT
TRBV2	TRBJ1-5	TRBD1	few	CASSGITGDQPQHF	TGTGCCAGCAGTGGGATCACAGGGGATCAGCCCCAGCATTTT
TRBV5-6	TRBJ2-7	TRBD2	few	CASSLGPSGTYEQYF	TGTGCCAGCAGCTTGGGACCTAGCGGGACCTACGAGCAGTACTTC
TRBV27	TRBJ1-6	NA	few	CASGTGPNSPLHF	TGTGCCAGCGGAACGGGCCCCAATTCACCCCTCCACTTT
TRBV29-1	TRBJ2-3	NA	few	CSVDQVPAQYF	TGCAGCGTAGATCAGGTTCCCGCGCAGTATTTT
TRBV7-3	TRBJ2-1	NA	many	CASSPHVGGPYEQFF	TGTGCCAGCAGCCCCCATGTGGGGGGGCCCTATGAGCAGTTCTTC
TRBV6-2/TRBV6-3	TRBJ2-1	TRBD2	NA	CASSRRLAGGIEQFF	TGTGCCAGCAGTCGACGACTAGCGGGAGGAATTGAGCAGTTCTTC
TRBV20-1	TRBJ1-5	NA	once	CSAEISPAQHF	TGCAGTGCTGAAATTTCCCCGGCCCAGCATTTT
TRBV7-8	TRBJ2-3	NA	once	CASSFSPGVTDTQYF	TGTGCCAGCAGCTTCAGCCCAGGGGTGACAGATACGCAGTATTTT
TRBV29-1	TRBJ1-1	NA	few	CSVERDKGSEAFF	TGCAGCGTGGAGAGGGACAAGGGTTCTGAAGCTTTCTTT
TRBV12-3/TRBV12-4	TRBJ2-7	TRBD2	NA	CASSLARLAGTSYEQYF	TGTGCCAGCAGTTTAGCCCGGCTAGCGGGGACCTCCTACGAGCAGTACTTC
TRBV20-1	TRBJ1-1	NA	few	CSARMFQGWVSEAFF	TGCAGTGCTAGAATGTTCCAGGGTTGGGTATCTGAAGCTTTCTTT
TRBV7-9	TRBJ2-2	NA	NA	CASSRSSMSAGELFF	TGTGCCAGCAGCCGTTCTAGTATGTCTGCCGGGGAGCTGTTTTTT
TRBV12-3/TRBV12-4	TRBJ1-5	NA	many	CASSASGTRGNQPQHF	TGTGCCAGCAGTGCCTCCGGGACCCGAGGGAATCAGCCCCAGCATTTT
TRBV5-1	TRBJ2-7	NA	few	CASSLAAGALRREQYF	TGCGCCAGCAGCTTGGCGGCAGGGGCTCTGAGAAGGGAGCAGTACTTC
TRBV27	TRBJ2-7	NA	few	CASSFKGGWYEQYF	TGTGCCAGCAGTTTCAAAGGGGGGTGGTACGAGCAGTACTTC
TRBV20-1	TRBJ1-1	NA	NA	CSAGPPGYTEAFF	TGCAGTGCTGGCCCTCCGGGGTACACTGAAGCTTTCTTT
TRBV5-6	TRBJ2-2	NA	few	CASSLIVSVGTGELFF	TGTGCCAGCAGCTTGATTGTTTCGGTGGGGACCGGGGAGCTGTTTTTT
TRBV20-1	TRBJ2-1	NA	NA	CSAFRMEQFF	TGCAGTGCTTTCCGAATGGAGCAGTTCTTC
TRBV20-1	TRBJ1-1	TRBD1	few	CSAQGRDTEAFF	TGCAGTGCACAGGGGAGGGACACTGAAGCTTTCTTT
TRBV18	TRBJ1-6	NA	few	CASSPRTDYNSPLHF	TGTGCCAGCTCACCACGGACAGACTATAATTCACCCCTCCACTTT
TRBV27	TRBJ2-1	NA	NA	CASGTGTYNEQFF	TGTGCCAGTGGAACTGGGACCTACAATGAGCAGTTCTTC
TRBV11-1	TRBJ1-2	TRBD1	NA	CASSSLSAQGAGYYGYTF	TGTGCCAGCAGCTCCTTATCCGCCCAGGGGGCGGGTTACTATGGCTACACCTTC
TRBV5-1	TRBJ2-1	TRBD2	NA	CASSSGTSGGAAEQFF	TGCGCCAGCAGCTCCGGGACTAGCGGGGGGGCGGCTGAGCAGTTCTTC
TRBV7-2	TRBJ2-7	NA	few	CASSSDWFGVQYF	TGTGCCAGCAGCTCGGACTGGTTCGGCGTGCAGTACTTC
TRBV29-1	TRBJ1-4	TRBD1	few	CSVVQGGNEKLFF	TGCAGCGTTGTTCAGGGGGGGAATGAAAAACTGTTTTTT
TRBV25-1	TRBJ1-2	TRBD1	few	CASRKQGAGSYGYTF	TGTGCCAGCAGAAAACAGGGGGCGGGCTCCTATGGCTACACCTTC
TRBV21-1	TRBJ2-4	NA	NA	CASSKGPGQSKF	TGTGCCAGCAGCAAAGGCCCGGGACAGTCAAAATTC
TRBV14	TRBJ2-5	NA	few	CASSQGETAVYQETQYF	TGTGCCAGCAGCCAAGGGGAGACGGCTGTTTACCAAGAGACCCAGTACTTC